This TCR beta chain was profiled in a study of metastatic and nonmetastatic thyroid tumors. Until they underwent thyroid surgery, no patient had received any treatment. This clone was recorded many times. TCRdb re-clonotyped the PCR reads via MiXCR. The sample has under 50,000 clones; 18% are singletons. The sample taken for sequencing was tumor tissue. The TCR comes from a female donor with papillary thyroid cancer or a benign thyroid nodule (not recorded which). Some clones in this sample may be carry-over from other donors' samples.

In nucleotides, the CDR3 is TGTGCCAGCACCCTGACAGGGGAAGGTGGCTACACCTTC. This translates into CASTLTGEGGYTF. V gene TRBV5-4 combines with J gene TRBJ1-2; 8 bases are shared with TRBD1. The CDR3 is made up of 13 amino acids. V shed 6 bases and J 7 bases; nucleotides not matched to a gene: 8. Per germline, CDR1 SGHNT and CDR2 YYREEE (reference sequence).